A selection of T cell receptor beta chains follows, all from one sample in a study of Tregs in tolerant kidney transplant recipients. Some clones are missing from TCRdb's copy, which holds only in-frame ones; the method was immunoSEQ multiplex PCR. The table lists 85,000 to 100,000 clones, approximately 93% of them singletons. The source was CD4+ T cells from blood, collected before the transplant. These receptors originate from a human donor who received a combined kidney and bone marrow transplant. Each CDR3 is given with its conserved first and last residue. Clone size is given for some rows only: seen once, a few or many times, or a class if the clone is expanded.

j_call,v_call,clone_size,cdr3_aa
TRBJ2-2,TRBV7-6,NA,CASSLDPGGGSNTGELFF
TRBJ1-2,TRBV18,few,CASSPRDRVRYGYTF
TRBJ2-5,TRBV14,NA,CASSHWPGLTLTQYF
TRBJ2-5,TRBV5-1,NA,CASSLAGAGGPGQETQYF
TRBJ2-3,TRBV7-2,NA,CASSLPRGTQYF
TRBJ2-1,TRBV7-3,NA,CASSSNPSGIEQFF
TRBJ1-4,TRBV18,NA,CASSPNDEKLFF
TRBJ2-5,TRBV5-6,NA,CASSLVGQQETQYF
TRBJ2-2,TRBV7-3,NA,CASSPGTGTGELFF
TRBJ2-7,TRBV27,NA,CASSVTGTGDYEQYF
TRBJ2-7,TRBV28,once,CASSLLQGLPYEQYF
TRBJ2-7,TRBV2,NA,CASSEGSGQYF
TRBJ2-1,TRBV4-2,NA,CASSHLTLGEAGNEQFF
TRBJ2-1,TRBV19,NA,CATREAHSSGGGQYEQFF
TRBJ1-3,TRBV7-2,once,CASSKDRVGAGNTIYF
TRBJ2-1,TRBV12-5,NA,CASGLTGGGAGEFF
TRBJ2-5,TRBV7-2,NA,CASSSGLAGGPRVETQYF
TRBJ2-5,TRBV5-1,NA,CASIRGVGSEETQYF
TRBJ1-2,TRBV7-2,NA,CASSPDSANYGYTF
TRBJ2-1,TRBV5-1,NA,CASSLVAGASGNEQFF
TRBJ2-1,TRBV7-9,NA,CASSLGTSGEYNEQFF
TRBJ1-1,TRBV19,NA,CASSKNRGNTEAFF
TRBJ2-5,TRBV7-2,NA,CASSLIFGGVETQYF
TRBJ2-3,TRBV6-6,NA,CASSYSALAGDTQYF
TRBJ2-1,TRBV7-2,NA,CASRSGPNNEQFF
TRBJ1-4,TRBV7-2,NA,CASSPGGQGGNEKLFF
TRBJ1-5,TRBV28,NA,CASSTTDRLGQPQHF
TRBJ2-1,TRBV6-1,NA,CASTRDSYNEQFF
TRBJ2-1,TRBV18,NA,CASSPTRSYNEQFF
TRBJ2-7,TRBV11-3,NA,CASSLTSGPTYEQYF
TRBJ1-6,TRBV27,NA,CASSFLSVMGQTNSPLHF
TRBJ2-3,TRBV5-1,NA,CASSLTSGLFTDTQYF
TRBJ2-4,TRBV6-1,once,CASTRRGAGGDIQYF
TRBJ2-3,TRBV5-4,NA,CASSPDNRRSDTQYF
TRBJ2-7,TRBV30,NA,CAWSSQYEQYF
TRBJ1-2,TRBV28,NA,CASSFPTGGHGYTF
TRBJ2-7,TRBV18,NA,CASSPPGLRYEQYF
TRBJ1-2,TRBV2,NA,CASSVTGSGYTF
TRBJ2-3,TRBV5-4,NA,CASSLGRPLAGNTDTQYF
TRBJ2-1,TRBV5-1,NA,CASRTGGSYNEQFF
TRBJ1-3,TRBV6-6,NA,CASSYATGGAIYF
TRBJ2-2,TRBV14,once,CASSPRLAGEPGELFF
TRBJ2-1,TRBV7-2,NA,CASSGILAGGSEQFF
TRBJ1-2,TRBV12-5,NA,CASGRPGQGDYGYTF
TRBJ2-3,TRBV10-3,NA,CAISASGGTEMRPLHTDTQYF
TRBJ2-3,TRBV4-2,NA,CASSTLATDTQYF
TRBJ2-7,TRBV6-6,once,CASSGQGARGYEQYF
TRBJ1-2,TRBV30,NA,CAWSALGDYGYTF
TRBJ1-2,TRBV6-5,NA,CASRRKKFNYGYTF
TRBJ1-6,TRBV29-1,NA,CSVGSGRGSPLHF
TRBJ2-7,TRBV27,NA,CASSLGLGRYEQYF
TRBJ2-5,TRBV10-3,NA,CAISESQGQETQYF